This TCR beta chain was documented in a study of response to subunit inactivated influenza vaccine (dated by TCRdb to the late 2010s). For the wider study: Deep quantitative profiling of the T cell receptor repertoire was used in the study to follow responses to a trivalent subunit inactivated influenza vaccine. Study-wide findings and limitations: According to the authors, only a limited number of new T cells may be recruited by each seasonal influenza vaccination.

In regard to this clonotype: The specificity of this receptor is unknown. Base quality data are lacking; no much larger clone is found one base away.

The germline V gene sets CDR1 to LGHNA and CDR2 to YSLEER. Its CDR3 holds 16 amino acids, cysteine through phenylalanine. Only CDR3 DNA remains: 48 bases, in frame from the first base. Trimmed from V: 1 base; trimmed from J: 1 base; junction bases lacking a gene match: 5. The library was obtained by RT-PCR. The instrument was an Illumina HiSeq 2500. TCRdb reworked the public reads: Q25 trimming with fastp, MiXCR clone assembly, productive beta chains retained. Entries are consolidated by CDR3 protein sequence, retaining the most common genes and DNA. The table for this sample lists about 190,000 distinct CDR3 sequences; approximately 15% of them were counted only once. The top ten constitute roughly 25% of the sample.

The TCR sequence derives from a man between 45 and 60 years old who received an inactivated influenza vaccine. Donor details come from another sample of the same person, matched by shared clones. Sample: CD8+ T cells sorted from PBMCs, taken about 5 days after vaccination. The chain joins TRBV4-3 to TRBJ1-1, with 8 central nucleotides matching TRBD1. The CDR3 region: CASSQGGQARNTEAFF. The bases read TGCGCCAGCAGCCAAGGGGGACAGGCAAGGAACACTGAAGCTTTCTTT.